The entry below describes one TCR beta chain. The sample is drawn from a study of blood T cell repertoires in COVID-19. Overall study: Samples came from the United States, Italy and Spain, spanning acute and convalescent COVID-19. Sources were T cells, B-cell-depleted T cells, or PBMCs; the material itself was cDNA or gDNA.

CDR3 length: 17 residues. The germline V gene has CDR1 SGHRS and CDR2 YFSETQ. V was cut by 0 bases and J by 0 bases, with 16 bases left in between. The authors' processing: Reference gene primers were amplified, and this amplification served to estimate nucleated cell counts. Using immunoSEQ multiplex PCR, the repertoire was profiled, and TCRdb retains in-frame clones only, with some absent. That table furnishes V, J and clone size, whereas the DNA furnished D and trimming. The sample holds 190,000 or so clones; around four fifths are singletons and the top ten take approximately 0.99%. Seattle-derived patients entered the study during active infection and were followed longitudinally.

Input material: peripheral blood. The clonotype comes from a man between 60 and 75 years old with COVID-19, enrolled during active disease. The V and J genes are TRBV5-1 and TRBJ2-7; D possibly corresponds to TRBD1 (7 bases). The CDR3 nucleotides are TGCGCCAGCAGCTTGGCCAAGGGGGCGGGAAGCTCCTACGAGCAGTACTTC. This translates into CASSLAKGAGSSYEQYF.